This T cell receptor (beta chain) was captured by sequencing in a study of blood T cell repertoires in COVID-19. Study at large: Donors in the United States, Italy and Spain gave samples during acute or convalescent COVID-19. In each case, the material was cDNA or gDNA derived from T cells, B-cell-depleted T cells, or PBMCs.

Original methodology: Estimated nucleated cell counts came from reference gene primer amplification. Some clones are missing from TCRdb's copy, which holds only in-frame ones; the method was immunoSEQ multiplex PCR. V and J calls plus clone size are reproduced from that table; the DNA served to infer D and trimming. The sample consists of 65,000 to 70,000 clones, roughly nine tenths of them appearing once. Trimming removed 6 bases from V and 2 bases from J, with 4 bases in between. Germline loops: CDR1 MNHEY, CDR2 SVGAGI. The CDR3 contains 11 residues. J is TRBJ2-5 and V is TRBV6-5; D ambiguous. The receptor was derived from a woman older than 75 with acute or convalescent COVID-19. Sequenced input: peripheral blood. The CDR3 sequence: CASRTQETQYF. CDR3 DNA sequence: TGTGCCAGCAGGACTCAAGAGACCCAGTACTTC.